One sample yielded the 25 T cell receptor beta chains listed below, sequenced in a study of OX40 agonist ivuxolimab in advanced cancers. TCRdb's copy holds only in-frame clones and misses some; the assay was immunoSEQ multiplex PCR. In the table there are around 80,000 clones, about 91% of which are singletons. The sample was CD4+ or CD8+ T cells sorted from blood, taken in a trial of the OX40 agonist ivuxolimab. The receptors were sampled from an adult with an advanced solid tumor such as melanoma, head and neck, liver or kidney cancer.

The chain employs TRBV7-2 and TRBJ2-3; TRBD2 agrees at 14 bases. CDR3 length: 18 residues. The germline V gene encodes CDR1 SGHTA and CDR2 FQGNSA. V was clipped by 5 bases and J by 6 bases; unmatched bases: 13. CDR3 sequence: CASSHLPGTSGRGDTQYF. DNA of the CDR3: TGTGCCAGCAGCCATCTACCCGGGACTAGCGGGAGAGGGGATACGCAGTATTTT.

The chain couples TRBV29-1 to TRBJ1-4; TRBD1 matches at 7 bases. V was pared by 0 bases and J by 8 bases, with 3 bases of the junction left unmatched. The CDR3 is 13 amino acids. The germline V gene encodes CDR1 SQVTM and CDR2 ANQGSEA. The CDR3 nucleotides are TGCAGCGTTGAAGACAGGGGGGGCGAAAAACTGTTTTTT. Its translation is CSVEDRGGEKLFF.

This sequence joins TRBV5-1 and TRBJ2-2; D remains unclear. Trimming took 0 bases from V and 7 from J, leaving 13 bases between them. In germline, CDR1 is SGHRS, CDR2 YFSETQ. This CDR3 region has 15 residues. In DNA form, the CDR3 reads TGCGCCAGCAGCTTGGATGGGTCAGGATACGGGGAGCTGTTTTTT. Translated, it gives CASSLDGSGYGELFF.

The chain joins TRBV19 to TRBJ1-2, with D hard to call. Between the trimmed V and J ends, which lost 5 bases and 1 base, there was a span of 14 bases. This CDR3 has 15 amino acids. Looked up from germline, CDR1 is LNHDA and CDR2 is SQIVND (reference sequence). This chain's CDR3 is CASSSTAGDNYGYTF. DNA for the CDR3: TGTGCCAGTAGTTCCACTGCTGGGGATAACTATGGCTACACCTTC.

The chain carries TRBV7-2 and TRBJ2-1; no reliable D call. With 5 bases removed from V and 13 bases from J, the gap between germline ends came to 12 bases. The germline V gene encodes CDR1 SGHTA and CDR2 FQGNSA. This CDR3 is built from 11 residues. CDR3: CASSAQWEQFF. CDR3 nucleotide sequence: TGTGCCAGCAGCGCACAATGGGAACAGTTCTTC.

This chain joins TRBV5-1 and TRBJ1-1; 9 bases agree with TRBD1. CDR3 length equals 14 residues. Germline values: CDR1 SGHRS, CDR2 YFSETQ. V was pared by 2 bases and J by 4 bases, with 3 bases of the junction left unmatched. The CDR3 spells CASSFRDRATEAFF. In DNA form, the CDR3 reads TGCGCCAGCAGCTTCCGGGACAGGGCCACTGAAGCTTTCTTT. The full variable domain, rest sourced from reference TRBV5-1 and TRBJ1-1, is KAGVTQTPRYLIKTRGQQVTLSCSPISGHRSVSWYQQTPGQGLQFLFEYFSETQRNKGNFPGRFSGRQFSNSRSEMNVSTLELGDSALYLCASSFRDRATEAFFGQGTRLTVV.

The chain employs TRBV28 and TRBJ1-4, with a possible D match to TRBD1 (5 bases). Trimming cost V 7 bases and J 7 bases, with 13 bases left between them. This CDR3 has 13 residues. Per germline, CDR1 MDHEN and CDR2 SYDVKM. CDR3 in DNA: TGTGCCAGCACCATGGGGGGGGGTGAAAAACTGTTTTTT. Amino acid sequence: CASTMGGGEKLFF.

This chain joins TRBV18 and TRBJ2-1, with 8 bases lining up with TRBD1. The CDR3 totals 16 residues. Germline V gene data show CDR1 as KGHSH and CDR2 as LQKENI. Trimming removed 0 bases from V and 7 bases from J; junction bases left unmatched: 8. In DNA form, the CDR3 reads TGTGCCAGCTCACCACCTAGGACAGGGATTAGGAATGAGCAGTTCTTC. Amino acids: CASSPPRTGIRNEQFF.

The chain combines TRBV4-1 with TRBJ2-4; D ambiguous. The CDR3 is 13 residues long. Looked up from germline, CDR1 is MGHRA and CDR2 is YSYEKL. Trimming took off 2 bases at V and 11 bases at J, with 13 bases between the two ends. CDR3 DNA sequence: TGCGCCAGCAGCCAACCGTCCAGCCAGGTTCAGTACTTC. As protein: CASSQPSSQVQYF.

The chain is built from TRBV6-5 and TRBJ1-5; no firm D call. The CDR3 runs to 14 residues. Trimming removed 0 bases at V and 6 bases at J, with 9 bases between. In germline, CDR1 is MNHEY, CDR2 SVGAGI. Here the CDR3 DNA reads TGTGCCAGCAGTTACTCTGTGACAACTCAGCCCCAGCATTTT. Translated: CASSYSVTTQPQHF.

This chain uses TRBV25-1 with TRBJ2-4, with 8 bases aligning to TRBD2. CDR1 is MGHDK and CDR2 is SYGVNS in the germline V gene. The CDR3 length is 15 residues. The ends lost 5 bases at V and 8 bases at J; junction bases unmatched: 11. CDR3 sequence (DNA): TGTGCCAGCAGTCGCCGGGAGAGCGGGAGAGACATTCAGTACTTC. Residues: CASSRRESGRDIQYF. Using reference TRBV25-1 and TRBJ2-4 for the parts outside the CDR3, the full variable domain is EADIYQTPRYLVIGTGKKITLECSQTMGHDKMYWYQQDPGMELHLIHYSYGVNSTEKGDLSSESTVSRIRTEHFPLTLESARPSHTSQYLCASSRRESGRDIQYFGAGTRLSVL.

The rearrangement uses TRBV18 and TRBJ1-5, with TRBD1 identical over 7 bases. This CDR3 is built from 15 residues. V gave up 5 bases and J gave up 5 bases; unmatched junction bases: 9. Per the germline V gene, CDR1 is KGHSH and CDR2 is LQKENI. The CDR3 bases are TGTGCCAGCTCAGGATGGGGCAGGGGGGATCAGCCCCAGCATTTT. Its protein is CASSGWGRGDQPQHF.

The V call is TRBV19, the J call TRBJ2-2, with a weak D call TRBD1 (6 bases). The CDR3 runs to 16 residues. The germline V gene has CDR1 LNHDA and CDR2 SQIVND (reference sequence). Trimming removed 7 bases from V and 7 bases from J, with 22 bases in between. The CDR3 here is CASNRVRGSSGGELFF. The CDR3 region has the DNA TGTGCCAGTAATAGAGTAAGGGGGAGTTCTGGCGGGGAGCTGTTTTTT.

The gene calls are TRBV19 and TRBJ2-2; 8 bases map to TRBD1. The V gene's germline CDR1 is LNHDA and CDR2 SQIVND (reference sequence). V gave up 6 bases and J gave up 6 bases; unmatched junction bases: 3. This CDR3 comprises 13 residues. CDR3 loop: CASRTGDPGELFF. The DNA for the CDR3 is TGTGCCAGTAGGACAGGGGACCCCGGGGAGCTGTTTTTT.

Only a few counts were recorded for this clone. J is TRBJ1-3 and V is TRBV19; D is unresolved. V lost 8 bases and J lost 8, with 7 bases in between. Germline CDR1 is LNHDA and CDR2 is SQIVND (reference sequence). This CDR3 has 10 residues. The CDR3 DNA follows: TGTGCCAGTGGGAGACACACCATATATTTT. Translation gives CASGRHTIYF.

The chain carries TRBV7-3 and TRBJ1-2, with D possibly TRBD1 on 5 matching bases. Germline lookup yields CDR1 SGHTA and CDR2 FQGTGA. Trimming removed 5 bases from V and 5 bases from J, with 12 bases in between. The CDR3 totals 13 residues. The DNA of the CDR3 is TGTGCCAGCAGCCCTGGGGGTGGGTATGGCTACACCTTC. Amino acids: CASSPGGGYGYTF. Complete variable domain (other parts from reference TRBV7-3 and TRBJ1-2): GAGVSQTPSNKVTEKGKYVELRCDPISGHTALYWYRQSLGQGPEFLIYFQGTGAADDSGLPNDRFFAVRPEGSVSTLKIQRTERGDSAVYLCASSPGGGYGYTFGSGTRLTVV.

This chain joins TRBV10-3 and TRBJ2-7, with TRBD2 matching 8 bases. The V and J ends lost 7 bases and 4 bases, in that order; junction bases with no gene match: 6. CDR3 length equals 13 residues. CDR1 is ENHRY and CDR2 is SYGVKD in the germline V gene. CDR3 DNA: TGTGCCATCACGGTAGCGGGAACATACGAGCAGTACTTC. It codes for CAITVAGTYEQYF.

This clone was recorded once. This rearrangement joins TRBV14 to TRBJ2-3, with D perhaps TRBD1 (6 bases). In germline, CDR1 is SGHDN, CDR2 FVKESK. The V end was cut by 4 bases, the J end by 1 base, with 18 bases between. The CDR3 is made up of 17 amino acids. The CDR3 DNA sequence: TGTGCCAGCAGCCCGCCGGGACGCCGGACAGGCACAGATACGCAGTATTTT. Its translation: CASSPPGRRTGTDTQYF.

CDR3 coding DNA: TGTGCCAGTAGTCCCCGACAGGGGCTAAGTAACACTGAAGCTTTCTTT. Translation: CASSPRQGLSNTEAFF. The chain uses TRBV19 and TRBJ1-1, with TRBD1 identical over 8 bases. CDR3 length: 16 residues. Trimming cost V 5 bases and J 2 bases; bases outside gene matches: 10. The germline CDR1 and CDR2 sequences are LNHDA and SQIVND (reference sequence).

The chain joins TRBV28 to TRBJ1-4; D ambiguous. The germline V gene has CDR1 MDHEN and CDR2 SYDVKM. The CDR3 has 15 residues. V dropped 3 bases and J dropped 5 bases, with 13 bases sitting between them. CDR3: CASSFPARANEKLFF. The CDR3 bases are TGTGCCAGCAGTTTTCCCGCTCGGGCGAATGAAAAACTGTTTTTT.

The chain employs TRBV5-4 and TRBJ2-3; the D call may be TRBD1 or TRBD2 (6 bases each). V was clipped by 2 bases and J by 5 bases, with 21 bases between them. Germline values: CDR1 SGHNT, CDR2 YYREEE (reference sequence). This CDR3 comprises 17 residues. The CDR3 sequence: CASSFEGGGPQGDTQYF. CDR3 bases: TGTGCCAGCAGCTTCGAGGGGGGAGGCCCCCAAGGAGATACGCAGTATTTT.

This chain connects TRBV4-1 to TRBJ2-6; 7 bases align to TRBD1. V lost 3 bases, J lost 2 bases, and 4 bases stayed unmatched. Germline V gene lookup returns CDR1 MGHRA and CDR2 YSYEKL. The CDR3 has 16 amino acids. The CDR3 nucleotides read TGCGCCAGCAGCCACACAGGGGATCCTGGGGCCAACGTCCTGACTTTC. Translated, it gives CASSHTGDPGANVLTF.

This chain uses TRBV5-4 with TRBJ2-7; TRBD2 matches at 7 bases. V lost 3 bases to trimming and J lost 2 bases; unmatched junction nucleotides: 11. The CDR3 covers 16 residues. Germline lookup yields CDR1 SGHNT and CDR2 YYREEE (reference sequence). Here the CDR3 DNA reads TGTGCCAGCAGCTGGGGTGCGGTGGGGGGGACCTACGAGCAGTACTTC. This gives the protein CASSWGAVGGTYEQYF.

The chain uses TRBV4-3 and TRBJ2-7; D is undetermined. The V gene lost 4 bases and the J gene lost 6 bases, with 16 bases spanning the gap. Germline CDR1 and CDR2: LGHNA and YSLEER. This CDR3 is 14 amino acids long. CDR3 sequence reads: CASSPSGAIREQYF. The CDR3 DNA reads as TGCGCCAGCAGCCCCTCGGGTGCAATACGCGAGCAGTACTTC.

This chain connects TRBV27 to TRBJ1-4; D is undetermined. The CDR3 extends over 15 amino acids. In germline, CDR1 is MNHEY, CDR2 SMNVEV (reference sequence). The V end lost 1 base, the J end lost 5 bases, and 11 bases lay between the germline ends. This chain's CDR3 is CASSLYRVVNEKLFF. CDR3 in DNA: TGTGCCAGCAGTTTATACCGGGTAGTAAATGAAAAACTGTTTTTT.